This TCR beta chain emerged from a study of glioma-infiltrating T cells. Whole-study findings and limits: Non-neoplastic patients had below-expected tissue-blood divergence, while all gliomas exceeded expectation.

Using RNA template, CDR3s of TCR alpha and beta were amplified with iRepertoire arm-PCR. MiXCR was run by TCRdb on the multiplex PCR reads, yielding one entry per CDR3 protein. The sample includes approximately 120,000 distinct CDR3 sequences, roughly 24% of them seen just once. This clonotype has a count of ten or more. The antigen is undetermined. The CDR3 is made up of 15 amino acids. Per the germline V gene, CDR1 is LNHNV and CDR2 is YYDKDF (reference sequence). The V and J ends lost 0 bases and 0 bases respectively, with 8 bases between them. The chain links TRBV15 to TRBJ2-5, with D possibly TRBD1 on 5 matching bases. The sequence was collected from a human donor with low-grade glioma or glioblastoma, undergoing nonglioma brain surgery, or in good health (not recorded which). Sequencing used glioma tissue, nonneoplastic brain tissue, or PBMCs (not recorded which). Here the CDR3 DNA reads TGTGCCACCAGCAGAGATAGGGGTAACCAAGAGACCCAGTACTTC. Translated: CATSRDRGNQETQYF.